This T cell receptor beta chain was identified in a study of monozygotic twins with inflammatory bowel disease. Reanalyzing the 5' RACE reads, TCRdb keeps one entry per CDR3 protein, without DNA. The sample yields under 130,000 distinct CDR3 sequences, of which the top ten take up 1.9%. The germline gives CDR1 MNHEY, CDR2 SMNVEV (reference sequence). CDR3 length equals 18 residues. Source material: blood. The sequence came from a human donor with ulcerative colitis or Crohn's disease, or a healthy co-twin of an affected twin (not recorded which). V gene TRBV27 combines with J gene TRBJ2-7; TCRdb indicates TRBD1, and absent DNA this call remains unverified. CDR3 sequence reads: CASSLFGTGDNWRYEQYF.